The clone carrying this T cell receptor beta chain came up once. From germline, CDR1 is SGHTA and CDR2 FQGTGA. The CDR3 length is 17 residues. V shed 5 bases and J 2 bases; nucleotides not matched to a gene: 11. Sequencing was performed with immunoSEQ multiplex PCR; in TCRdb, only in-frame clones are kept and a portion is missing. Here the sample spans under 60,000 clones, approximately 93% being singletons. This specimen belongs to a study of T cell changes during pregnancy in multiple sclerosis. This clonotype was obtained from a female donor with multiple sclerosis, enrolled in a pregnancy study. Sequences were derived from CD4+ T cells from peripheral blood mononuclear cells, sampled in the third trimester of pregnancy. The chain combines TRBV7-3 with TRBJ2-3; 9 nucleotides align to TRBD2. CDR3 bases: TGTGCCAGCAGCCTCCGGGGCAGCGGGGGGAACACAGATACGCAGTATTTT. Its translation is CASSLRGSGGNTDTQYF.